Included here is one TCR beta chain sequence, with context. The sample originates from a study of blood T cell repertoires in COVID-19. Study overall: The origin of the acute and convalescent COVID-19 samples was the United States, Italy and Spain. The cDNA or gDNA used as material had been derived from T cells, B-cell-depleted T cells, or PBMCs.

Per the study methods: Using reference gene primer amplification, nucleated cell counts were estimated. Sequenced by immunoSEQ multiplex PCR; TCRdb stores in-frame clones only, minus some. V, J and clone size were drawn from that table, and D and trimming were deduced from the DNA. The profile shows around 140,000 clones, around 88% of them singletons. Germline V gene sequence: CDR1 LGHDT, CDR2 YNNKEL (reference sequence). This CDR3 has 15 amino acids. The junction had 6 bases not matched to a gene; V was cut back by 4 bases and J by 5 bases. This chain links TRBV3-1 (or the pseudogene TRBV3-2) with TRBJ1-1; 11 nucleotides match TRBD1. The TCR was taken from an older woman with acute or convalescent COVID-19. Sequencing was carried out using peripheral blood. In DNA form, the CDR3 reads TGTGCCAGCAGCCGGACAGGGGGCGCAGGTACTGAAGCTTTCTTT. Protein: CASSRTGGAGTEAFF.